Each of the 27 T cell receptor beta chains below was sequenced from the same sample in a study of control samples from healthy donors and cancer patients. Only in-frame clones appear in the TCRdb table, and some are missing; sequencing was by immunoSEQ multiplex PCR. The table has about 94,000 clones, about 86% seen once. Sequencing was carried out using blood. The receptors were sampled from a woman aged 45-60 years in good health.

The chain links TRBV19 to TRBJ2-2, with D perhaps matching TRBD1 (5 bases). CDR1 and CDR2 from the germline V gene are LNHDA and SQIVND (reference sequence). V was shortened by 6 bases and J by 3 bases, with 11 bases between the two germline ends. The CDR3 contains 14 residues. The CDR3 loop is CASRPGRDTGELFF. CDR3 bases: TGTGCCAGTAGGCCTGGCAGGGACACCGGGGAGCTGTTTTTT.

This rearrangement joins TRBV15 to TRBJ2-1; the D gene is possibly TRBD2 (5 bases). This CDR3 spans 15 amino acids. Per germline, CDR1 LNHNV and CDR2 YYDKDF (reference sequence). Trimming shortened V by 7 bases and J by 0 bases, and 13 bases separated the two germline ends. The CDR3 loop is CATTRGLSSYNEQFF. The DNA for the CDR3 is TGTGCCACCACACGCGGGCTAAGCTCCTACAATGAGCAGTTCTTC.

This clone was seen a single time. This chain links TRBV2 with TRBJ2-5, with 10 bases that match TRBD2. Trimming at V came to 4 bases and at J to 1 base, leaving 3 bases not matched to a gene. Germline V lookup: CDR1 SNHLY, CDR2 FYNNEI. The length of the CDR3 is 15 residues. In DNA form, the CDR3 reads TGTGCCAGCAGTGCGGCTAGCGGGGGCCAAGAGACCCAGTACTTC. Its protein product is CASSAASGGQETQYF.

V is TRBV6-5 and J is TRBJ1-5; no firm D call. The CDR3 sequence is 13 residues long. The germline gives CDR1 MNHEY, CDR2 SVGAGI. The germline V and J ends were trimmed by 5 bases and 2 bases, with 7 bases remaining between them. The DNA for the CDR3 is TGTGCCAGCAGTAAGGAGCGCAATCAGCCCCAGCATTTT. Translated, it gives CASSKERNQPQHF.

V and J are TRBV7-6 and TRBJ2-3, with 9 bases that match TRBD1. Looked up from germline, CDR1 is SGHVS and CDR2 is FNYEAQ. The CDR3 is made up of 14 amino acids. The V and J ends lost 5 bases and 4 bases, in that order; junction bases with no gene match: 4. CDR3: CASSTGGGPDTQYF. DNA for the CDR3: TGTGCCAGCAGCACAGGGGGCGGGCCAGATACGCAGTATTTT.

V and J are TRBV7-2 and TRBJ2-2; 9 bases map to TRBD1. This CDR3 is built from 15 residues. Trimming at V came to 5 bases and at J to 5 bases, leaving 6 bases not matched to a gene. Germline CDR1 reads SGHTA; CDR2 reads FQGNSA. In DNA, the CDR3 is TGTGCCAGCAGCCCAATGGGACAGGGAACCGGGGAGCTGTTTTTT. Amino acids: CASSPMGQGTGELFF.

The chain joins TRBV5-8 to TRBJ2-1; D not certain. Germline V gene sequence: CDR1 SGHTS, CDR2 YDEGEE. CDR3 length equals 12 residues. V was shortened by 6 bases and J by 2 bases, with 6 bases between the two germline ends. This CDR3 reads CASTRTYNEQFF. CDR3 DNA: TGTGCCAGCACCCGCACCTACAATGAGCAGTTCTTC.

In this sample, this clone turned up once. The V call is TRBV28, the J call TRBJ2-5; 7 nucleotides align to TRBD1. The CDR3 consists of 14 residues. Germline CDR1 reads MDHEN; CDR2 reads SYDVKM. The V and J ends lost 7 bases and 2 bases, in that order; junction bases with no gene match: 7. CDR3 sequence (DNA): TGTGCCAGCAACTACAGGGGTGGTCAAGAGACCCAGTACTTC. Its translation: CASNYRGGQETQYF.

V and J are TRBV2 and TRBJ2-5, with D maybe TRBD1 (5 bases). V shed 3 bases and J shed 1 base, with 9 bases lying between them. Germline CDR1 is SNHLY and CDR2 is FYNNEI. The CDR3 length is 14 residues. The CDR3 protein is CASSDQQVQETQYF. CDR3 DNA: TGTGCCAGCAGTGACCAACAGGTCCAAGAGACCCAGTACTTC. The full variable domain, in which reference TRBV2 and TRBJ2-5 provide the parts outside the CDR3, is EPEVTQTPSHQVTQMGQEVILRCVPISNHLYFYWYRQILGQKVEFLVSFYNNEISEKSEIFDDQFSVERPDGSNFTLKIRSTKLEDSAMYFCASSDQQVQETQYFGPGTRLLVL.

The DNA for the CDR3 is TGTGCCAGCAGCGCCGACTATATCGAGCAGTACTTC. It translates to CASSADYIEQYF. V gene TRBV7-8 combines with J gene TRBJ2-7; tentative D call: TRBD2 (5 bases). The V and J ends lost 5 bases and 6 bases respectively, with 11 bases between them. CDR3 size: 12 residues. Germline CDR1 reads SGHVS; CDR2 reads FQNEAQ.

The chain joins TRBV24-1 to TRBJ2-3; D is uncertain. Germline values: CDR1 KGHDR, CDR2 SFDVKD. The CDR3 loop spans 12 amino acids. Trimming stripped 2 bases from V and 5 bases from J, with 4 bases between. This chain's CDR3 is CATSDSLDTQYF. The CDR3 region has the DNA TGTGCCACCAGTGATTCGTTAGATACGCAGTATTTT.

V gene TRBV9 combines with J gene TRBJ2-3; 8 bases fit TRBD2. The CDR3 extends over 18 amino acids. The germline V gene encodes CDR1 SGDLS and CDR2 YYNGEE. V trimming: 4 bases; J trimming: 2 bases; junction bases outside the gene matches: 15. DNA of the CDR3: TGTGCCAGCAGCCCAAAGGCGGGGGGCCCTCCTTACACAGATACGCAGTATTTT. This gives the protein CASSPKAGGPPYTDTQYF.

A few counts support this clone. V and J are TRBV27 and TRBJ1-6; D may be TRBD1 (6 bases). With 10 bases removed from V and 13 bases from J, the gap between germline ends came to 20 bases. The germline V gene has CDR1 MNHEY and CDR2 SMNVEV (reference sequence). The CDR3 consists of 13 residues. The CDR3 sequence: CATREDSLGPLHF. The CDR3 DNA reads TGTGCCACCCGCGAGGACAGTTTAGGGCCCCTCCACTTT.

This sequence joins TRBV5-4 and TRBJ2-1; TRBD2 matches 14 bases. The V gene's germline CDR1 is SGHNT and CDR2 YYREEE (reference sequence). V trimming: 0 bases; J trimming: 8 bases; junction bases outside the gene matches: 7. The CDR3 runs 17 residues. The CDR3 region is CASSLGSGTSGGDEQFF. CDR3 coding DNA: TGTGCCAGCAGCTTGGGATCCGGGACTAGCGGGGGTGATGAGCAGTTCTTC.

The chain combines TRBV7-8 with TRBJ2-1; 7 bases fit TRBD1. V lost 1 base to trimming and J lost 4 bases; unmatched junction nucleotides: 16. The CDR3 has 19 amino acids. Germline V gives CDR1 SGHVS, CDR2 FQNEAQ. The CDR3 protein is CASSLVRRGNPIRYNEQFF. CDR3 DNA sequence: TGTGCCAGCAGCTTAGTCCGCAGGGGGAATCCCATTCGGTACAATGAGCAGTTCTTC.

This clone occurred a few times. The V gene is TRBV3-1 (or the pseudogene TRBV3-2), the J gene TRBJ2-2; 7 bases match TRBD2. Germline CDR1 and CDR2: LGHDT and YNNKEL (reference sequence). Trimming at V came to 3 bases and at J to 7 bases, leaving 8 bases not matched to a gene. The CDR3 length is 15 residues. The CDR3 DNA follows: TGTGCCAGCAGCCAGGGGGAGGGTTCGATCGGGGAGCTGTTTTTT. Protein: CASSQGEGSIGELFF.

The rearrangement uses TRBV28 and TRBJ1-4; D gene uncertain. Germline CDR1 is MDHEN and CDR2 is SYDVKM. Trimming took off 1 base at V and 11 bases at J, with 14 bases between the two ends. The CDR3 consists of 14 residues. CDR3 residues: CASSLYGGPSKLFF. Here the CDR3 DNA reads TGTGCCAGCAGTTTATACGGAGGACCCTCTAAACTGTTTTTT.

The genes are TRBV11-3 and TRBJ1-1; D unresolved. The V gene lost 3 bases and the J gene lost 3 bases, with 8 bases spanning the gap. The CDR3 contains 13 residues. The germline gives CDR1 SGHNT, CDR2 YENEEA. The CDR3 reads CASSLSEYTEAFF. DNA of the CDR3: TGTGCCAGCAGCTTGAGTGAGTACACTGAAGCTTTCTTT.

The chain has TRBV7-9 and TRBJ1-2; D ambiguous. The CDR3 is 14 amino acids. V lost 6 bases to trimming and J lost 8 bases, with 19 bases between them. CDR1 SEHNR and CDR2 FQNEAQ come from the germline V gene (reference sequence). CDR3 nucleotides: TGTGCCAGCAGTCTACTCGGTCAACTCGGAGGCTACACCTTC. Translating it yields CASSLLGQLGGYTF.

This clone was counted a few times. The chain couples TRBV28 to TRBJ1-6; D is uncertain. Germline V gene data show CDR1 as MDHEN and CDR2 as SYDVKM. The germline V and J ends were trimmed by 1 base and 7 bases, with 5 bases remaining between them. The CDR3 is 13 amino acids. The CDR3 region is CASSLFRNSPLHF. In DNA, the CDR3 is TGTGCCAGCAGTTTATTCCGCAATTCACCCCTCCACTTT. Variable domain in full (rest from reference TRBV28 and TRBJ1-6): DVKVTQSSRYLVKRTGEKVFLECVQDMDHENMFWYRQDPGLGLRLIYFSYDVKMKEKGDIPEGYSVSREKKERFSLILESASTNQTSMYLCASSLFRNSPLHFGNGTRLTVT.

The chain couples TRBV27 to TRBJ2-7; D ambiguous. The CDR3 covers 11 residues. The germline gives CDR1 MNHEY, CDR2 SMNVEV (reference sequence). The germline V and J ends were trimmed by 4 bases and 2 bases, with 3 bases remaining between them. DNA for the CDR3: TGTGCCAGCAGTTCCGCCTACGAGCAGTACTTC. Translated, it gives CASSSAYEQYF.

The chain couples TRBV11-3 to TRBJ2-5; possibly TRBD1 for D (6 bases). CDR1 SGHNT and CDR2 YENEEA come from the germline V gene. V shed 1 base and J shed 5 bases, with 8 bases lying between them. The CDR3 spans 13 residues. In nucleotides, the CDR3 is TGTGCCAGCAGCTTAGGGACAGTGGAGACCCAGTACTTC. It codes for CASSLGTVETQYF.

The CDR3 DNA follows: TGTGCCAGCAGTTTCTTACTAGCGGGAGGGAACACAGATACGCAGTATTTT. It codes for CASSFLLAGGNTDTQYF. This chain connects TRBV27 to TRBJ2-3, with 13 bases that match TRBD2. This CDR3 region has 17 residues. V lost 3 bases, J lost 2 bases, and 5 bases stayed unmatched. Germline V gene sequence: CDR1 MNHEY, CDR2 SMNVEV (reference sequence).

The J gene is TRBJ1-2, the V gene TRBV7-9; TRBD1 matches at 12 bases. J lost 5 bases, V lost 3 bases, and 4 bases had no gene match. The germline gives CDR1 SEHNR, CDR2 FQNEAQ (reference sequence). This CDR3 has 15 amino acids. The CDR3 here is CASSLGQGAGYGYTF. The DNA for the CDR3 is TGTGCCAGCAGCTTGGGACAGGGGGCTGGGTATGGCTACACCTTC.

The V gene is TRBV9, the J gene TRBJ1-3; the match to TRBD1 covers 8 bases. CDR3 size: 14 residues. The germline CDR1 and CDR2 sequences are SGDLS and YYNGEE. Unmatched junction bases numbered 8, after V lost 4 bases and J lost 8 bases. The CDR3 reads CASSPWTGTDTIYF. The CDR3 DNA reads as TGTGCCAGCAGCCCTTGGACAGGGACGGACACCATATATTTT.

The chain joins TRBV6-1 to TRBJ2-5; 11 bases match TRBD2. Looked up from germline, CDR1 is MNHNS and CDR2 is SASEGT. The trim removed 0 bases at V and 1 base at J, leaving 4 bases unmatched. The CDR3 length is 17 residues. DNA for the CDR3: TGTGCCAGCAGTGAAGCGCTTGGGACTAGCGGCCAAGAGACCCAGTACTTC. This sequence encodes CASSEALGTSGQETQYF.

This sequence joins TRBV15 and TRBJ1-2; D uncertain. The CDR3 extends over 15 amino acids. V was shortened by 0 bases and J by 6 bases, with 14 bases between the two germline ends. Germline CDR1 and CDR2: LNHNV and YYDKDF (reference sequence). In nucleotides, the CDR3 is TGTGCCACCAGCAGAGATCGGGTCCAGGTGGATGGCTACACCTTC. Translation gives CATSRDRVQVDGYTF.